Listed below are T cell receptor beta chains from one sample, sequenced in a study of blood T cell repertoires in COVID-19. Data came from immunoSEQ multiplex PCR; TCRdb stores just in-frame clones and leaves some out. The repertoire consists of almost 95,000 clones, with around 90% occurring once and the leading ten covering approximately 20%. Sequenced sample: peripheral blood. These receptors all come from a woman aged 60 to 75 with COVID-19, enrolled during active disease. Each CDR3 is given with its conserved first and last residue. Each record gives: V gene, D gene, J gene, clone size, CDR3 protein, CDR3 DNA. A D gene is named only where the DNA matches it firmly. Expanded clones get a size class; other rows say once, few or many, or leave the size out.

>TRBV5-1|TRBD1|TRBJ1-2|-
CASRPQGVPYGYTF
TGCGCCAGCAGACCACAGGGGGTACCTTATGGCTACACCTTC
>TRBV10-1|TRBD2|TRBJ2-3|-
CASRGTSTPPTDTQYF
TGCGCCAGCAGGGGGACTAGCACGCCCCCCACAGATACGCAGTATTTT
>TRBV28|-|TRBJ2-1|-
CASSLSLPYEQFF
TGTGCCAGCAGTTTATCCCTCCCCTATGAGCAGTTCTTC
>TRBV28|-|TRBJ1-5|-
CASNTWRQGSNQPQHF
TGTGCCAGCAACACTTGGCGGCAGGGAAGCAATCAGCCCCAGCATTTT
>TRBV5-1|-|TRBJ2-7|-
CASSLRQGHYEQYF
TGCGCCAGCAGCTTGCGGCAGGGGCACTACGAGCAGTACTTC
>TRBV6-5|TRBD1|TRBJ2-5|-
CASRAAGGPGETQYF
TGTGCCAGCAGGGCGGCAGGGGGCCCAGGAGAGACCCAGTACTTC
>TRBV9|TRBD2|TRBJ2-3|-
CASSVSGGAWDTQYF
TGTGCCAGCAGCGTAAGCGGGGGGGCCTGGGATACGCAGTATTTT
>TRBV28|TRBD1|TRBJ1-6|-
CASSPGQGQSPLHF
TGTGCCAGCAGTCCCGGACAGGGACAATCACCCCTCCACTTT
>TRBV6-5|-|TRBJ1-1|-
CASTDSTEAFF
TGTGCCAGCACCGACAGTACTGAAGCTTTCTTT
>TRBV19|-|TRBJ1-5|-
CATRALYSNQPQHF
TGTGCCACGCGGGCACTCTATAGCAATCAGCCCCAGCATTTT
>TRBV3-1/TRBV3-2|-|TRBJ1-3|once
CASSQAGHTIYF
TGTGCCAGCAGCCAAGCAGGGCACACCATATATTTT